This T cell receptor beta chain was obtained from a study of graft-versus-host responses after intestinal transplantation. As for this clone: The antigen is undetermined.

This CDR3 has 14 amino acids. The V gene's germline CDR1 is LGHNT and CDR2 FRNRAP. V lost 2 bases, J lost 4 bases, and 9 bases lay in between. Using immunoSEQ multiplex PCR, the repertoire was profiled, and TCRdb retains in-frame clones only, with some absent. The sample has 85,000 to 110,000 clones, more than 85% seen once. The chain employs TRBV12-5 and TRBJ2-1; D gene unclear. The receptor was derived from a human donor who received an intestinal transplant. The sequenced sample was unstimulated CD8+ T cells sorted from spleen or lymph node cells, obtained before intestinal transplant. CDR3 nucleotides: TGTGCTAGTGGTTTGAGTCCAACTTACAATGAGCAGTTCTTC. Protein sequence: CASGLSPTYNEQFF.